Sequencing of this T cell receptor (beta chain) was carried out in a study of T cell responses to AZD1222 COVID-19 vaccine. Overall study findings and caveats: Within unmutated variant regions lay the reported targets of nearly half of spike-specific TCRs.

As regards this clone: Its target is unknown.

The germline V gene has CDR1 MNHNS and CDR2 SASEGT. The CDR3 is 16 residues long. Trimming pared 0 bases from V and 6 bases from J, leaving 17 bases between. Profiled with immunoSEQ multiplex PCR; TCRdb holds only in-frame clones, not every one. The sample carries about 180,000 clones, 90% to 95% recorded once. Specimen: peripheral blood, collected on day 0 of AZD1222 vaccination. The rearrangement joins TRBV6-1 to TRBJ1-2; tentative D call: TRBD1 (5 bases). The TCR was taken from an adult in good health. The DNA of the CDR3 is TGTGCCAGCAGTGAAGCCGTATTTGGGATAGGGGATGGCTACACCTTC. This translates into CASSEAVFGIGDGYTF.